This passage covers 6 T cell receptor beta chains from one sample sequenced in a study of shared clonotypes between healthy human individuals. Libraries were prepared by immunoSEQ multiplex PCR; TCRdb keeps only in-frame clonotypes and omits some of them. The data hold roughly 2.5 million clones, with approximately 92% observed a single time. Specimen: naive CD4+ T cells sorted from blood. The subset is: CD45RA+ positively selected. The source is a man aged 18 to 30 in good health.

This sequence joins TRBV11-3 and TRBJ2-1, with 9 bases matching TRBD1. The germline gives CDR1 SGHNT, CDR2 YENEEA. The CDR3 is made up of 14 amino acids. V was pared by 4 bases and J by 7 bases, with 5 bases of the junction left unmatched. In DNA, the CDR3 is TGTGCCAGCAGCTCAGACAGGGGGAGGAATGAGCAGTTCTTC. It translates to CASSSDRGRNEQFF.

The CDR3 DNA reads TGTGCCAGCAGTTTACAGGCGGGGGGTAATCAGCCCCAGCATTTT. This codes for CASSLQAGGNQPQHF. The gene calls are TRBV28 and TRBJ1-5; D is perhaps TRBD1 (5 bases). From germline, CDR1 is MDHEN and CDR2 SYDVKM. Deletions cut 2 bases from V and 4 bases from J, with 12 bases between. This CDR3 region has 15 residues.

The chain is built from TRBV6-1 and TRBJ1-1, with D unclear. This CDR3 comprises 14 residues. Germline loops: CDR1 MNHNS, CDR2 SASEGT. Trimming took 1 base from V and 6 from J, leaving 12 bases between them. In DNA form, the CDR3 reads TGTGCCAGCAGTGAAGGAAGCGTGGTGGCTGAAGCTTTCTTT. Its translation is CASSEGSVVAEAFF.

This clone occurred once. Different DNA sequences within this sample yield the same CDR3. The rearrangement uses TRBV19 and TRBJ1-5; 11 bases line up with TRBD1. V lost 9 bases, J lost 4 bases, and 5 bases stayed unmatched. The V gene's germline CDR1 is LNHDA and CDR2 SQIVND (reference sequence). The CDR3 is 14 amino acids. The CDR3: CASSGTGGNQPQHF. The CDR3, as DNA: TGTGCCAGCTCAGGGACAGGGGGAAATCAGCCCCAGCATTTT.

This sequence joins TRBV25-1 and TRBJ2-5; maybe TRBD1 (6 bases). The CDR3 covers 14 residues. The V end was cut by 3 bases, the J end by 5 bases, with 13 bases between. The V gene's germline CDR1 is MGHDK and CDR2 SYGVNS. CDR3 residues: CASSDLGAGETQYF. As DNA, the CDR3 is TGTGCCAGCAGTGATCTGGGGGCCGGGGAGACCCAGTACTTC.

The V and J genes are TRBV6-1 and TRBJ2-1, with 10 bases lining up with TRBD2. This CDR3 has 15 residues. V shed 4 bases and J 7 bases; nucleotides not matched to a gene: 7. Germline V gene data show CDR1 as MNHNS and CDR2 as SASEGT. This chain's CDR3 is CASSGSGGAWNEQFF. CDR3 bases: TGTGCCAGCAGTGGGAGCGGGGGGGCCTGGAATGAGCAGTTCTTC.